One sample yielded the 32 T cell receptor beta chains listed below, sequenced in a study of cytomegalovirus exposure and HLA in healthy donors. PCR amplification relied on 60 Vbeta primers (plus 13 Jbeta primers). Sequencing used immunoSEQ multiplex PCR; TCRdb keeps in-frame clones, though not all of them. The table has around 90,000 clones, less than 85% seen once. Sequenced input: PBMCs. Receptors were obtained from a man in his forties or fifties in good health and CMV-seropositive.

This clone was recorded once. The CDR3 loop reads CASSGGRGVDTGELFF. The CDR3 region has the DNA TGTGCCAGTAGTGGTGGGCGGGGGGTGGACACCGGGGAGCTGTTTTTT. This chain connects TRBV19 to TRBJ2-2, with 8 bases matching TRBD2. V dropped 5 bases and J dropped 3; count of bases not matched to a gene: 8. Germline V lookup: CDR1 LNHDA, CDR2 SQIVND (reference sequence). The CDR3 spans 16 residues.

J is TRBJ1-4 and V is TRBV28, with TRBD1 matching 8 bases. V was clipped by 6 bases and J by 7 bases; unmatched bases: 10. Germline-derived CDR1 and CDR2 are MDHEN and SYDVKM. The CDR3 runs to 15 residues. In nucleotides, the CDR3 is TGTGCCAGCAGCCCCACTGGGACAGGAGGTGAAAAACTGTTTTTT. Its translation is CASSPTGTGGEKLFF.

The chain links TRBV9 to TRBJ2-1; D perhaps matches TRBD2 (5 bases). V shed 4 bases and J shed 4 bases, with 9 bases lying between them. Germline-derived CDR1 and CDR2 are SGDLS and YYNGEE. The CDR3 has 13 amino acids. CDR3 in amino acids: CASSKTSYNEQFF. Here the CDR3 DNA reads TGTGCCAGCAGCAAAACTAGTTACAATGAGCAGTTCTTC.

The gene calls are TRBV6-1 and TRBJ1-2; D is perhaps TRBD1 (5 bases). Trimming pared 2 bases from V and 8 bases from J, leaving 12 bases between. Germline V gene data show CDR1 as MNHNS and CDR2 as SASEGT. The CDR3 totals 13 residues. Written as DNA, the CDR3 is TGTGCCAGCAGTGAATCGGGGGAAAGGGGCTACACCTTC. Translated: CASSESGERGYTF.

V is TRBV6-4 and J is TRBJ2-1; TRBD2 matches at 10 bases. V shed 3 bases, J shed 9 bases, and the junction held 8 bases outside the gene matches. CDR3 length equals 15 residues. Germline CDR1 reads MRHNA; CDR2 reads SNTAGT. The CDR3 reads CASSETSGKGSEQFF. The CDR3 bases are TGTGCCAGCAGTGAAACTAGCGGGAAGGGCTCTGAGCAGTTCTTC.

V gene TRBV6-1 combines with J gene TRBJ1-6; D is undetermined. Germline V CDR1 and CDR2: MNHNS, SASEGT. The CDR3 extends over 15 amino acids. The V end was cut by 4 bases, the J end by 0 bases, with 7 bases between. In DNA, the CDR3 is TGTGCCAGCAGTGCGGTGAGCTCCTATAATTCACCCCTCCACTTT. It specifies CASSAVSSYNSPLHF.

V gene TRBV30 combines with J gene TRBJ1-6; TRBD1 aligns across 9 bases. Germline V gene lookup returns CDR1 GTSNPN and CDR2 SVGIG (reference sequence). The CDR3 is 16 amino acids. The J segment lost 10 bases and the V segment lost 0 bases, leaving 10 bases of the junction unmatched. For the CDR3, the DNA is TGTGCCTGGAGTGTAGTGGCCGGGACAGGGTCCTCACCCCTCCACTTT. Its protein product is CAWSVVAGTGSSPLHF.

The rearrangement links TRBV7-2 to TRBJ2-1, with 8 bases fitting TRBD1. This CDR3 contains 16 residues. V gave up 4 bases and J gave up 9 bases; unmatched junction bases: 14. Germline CDR1 and CDR2: SGHTA and FQGNSA. The CDR3 DNA reads TGTGCCAGCAGCTCGCGACAGGACAGGGCCGGCGGTGAGCAGTTCTTC. Encoded protein: CASSSRQDRAGGEQFF.

The V call is TRBV10-3, the J call TRBJ2-2; 13 bases match TRBD2. The V gene end was trimmed by 6 bases and the J gene end by 5 bases; junction bases not matched to a gene: 3. CDR1 and CDR2 from the germline V gene are ENHRY and SYGVKD. The CDR3 length is 15 residues. The CDR3 DNA is TGTGCCATCAGCGTACTAGCGGGGGGGACCGGGGAGCTGTTTTTT. Translation gives CAISVLAGGTGELFF.

The genes are TRBV28 and TRBJ1-1; D unresolved. The CDR3 is 12 residues long. The germline V gene has CDR1 MDHEN and CDR2 SYDVKM. The CDR3 DNA follows: TGTGCGACCGAGGAGGTTGGCACTGAAGCTTTCTTT. Its translation: CATEEVGTEAFF.

This clone occurred a few times. The chain couples TRBV30 to TRBJ1-6; no clear D gene. Between the trimmed V and J ends, which lost 2 bases and 2 bases, there was a span of 10 bases. CDR1 and CDR2 (germline): GTSNPN, SVGIG (reference sequence). CDR3 length: 15 amino acids. In DNA form, the CDR3 reads TGTGCCTGGAGTCTACCTACCGCCTATAATTCACCCCTCCACTTT. Amino acids: CAWSLPTAYNSPLHF.

The chain carries TRBV15 and TRBJ1-6, with D unclear. CDR1 is LNHNV, CDR2 YYDKDF, per germline (reference sequence). The CDR3 contains 13 residues. Trimming stripped 5 bases from V and 4 bases from J, with 6 bases between. The CDR3 sequence is CATSRDYNSPLHF. CDR3 sequence (DNA): TGTGCCACCAGCCGGGATTATAATTCACCCCTCCACTTT.

The chain joins TRBV10-3 to TRBJ2-5, with 11 bases that match TRBD2. Germline lookup yields CDR1 ENHRY and CDR2 SYGVKD. The CDR3 consists of 14 residues. Losses at the gene ends were 5 bases for V and 3 bases for J; bases not matched to a gene: 2. The CDR3 DNA sequence: TGTGCCATCAGTATTAGCGGGAGGGAAGAGACCCAGTACTTC. Its translation: CAISISGREETQYF.

This clone was counted a few times. V usage is TRBV11-2 and J usage is TRBJ2-7, with 13 bases lining up with TRBD2. Germline V CDR1 and CDR2: SGHAT, FQNNGV. This CDR3 is built from 15 residues. V shed 5 bases, J shed 6 bases, and the junction held 7 bases outside the gene matches. The CDR3 DNA is TGTGCCAGCAGCCTTACTAGCGGGGGGGCCCTCGAGCAGTACTTC. Protein product: CASSLTSGGALEQYF.

The chain employs TRBV6-1 and TRBJ2-1, with TRBD2 identical over 8 bases. This CDR3 has 17 residues. Germline loops: CDR1 MNHNS, CDR2 SASEGT. Trimming took 2 bases from V and 4 from J; bases not matched to a gene: 10. CDR3 sequence (DNA): TGTGCCAGCAGTGAATATCCCGAGCGGGAGCGGTACAATGAGCAGTTCTTC. Amino acids: CASSEYPERERYNEQFF.

This chain connects TRBV2 to TRBJ2-3; tentative D call: TRBD2 (7 bases). CDR3 length: 16 amino acids. The V gene lost 2 bases and the J gene lost 10 bases, with 22 bases spanning the gap. Germline assignment: CDR1 SNHLY and CDR2 FYNNEI. The CDR3 DNA sequence: TGTGCCAGCAGTGAAACTAGCTTAGGGGGGGATCGGGCGCAGTATTTT. It translates to CASSETSLGGDRAQYF. The complete variable domain, with remaining parts taken from reference TRBV2 and TRBJ2-3, reads EPEVTQTPSHQVTQMGQEVILRCVPISNHLYFYWYRQILGQKVEFLVSFYNNEISEKSEIFDDQFSVERPDGSNFTLKIRSTKLEDSAMYFCASSETSLGGDRAQYFGPGTRLTVL.

V and J are TRBV19 and TRBJ2-3, with TRBD2 identical over 10 bases. The CDR3 consists of 14 residues. Trimming cost V 5 bases and J 3 bases; bases outside gene matches: 2. CDR1 is LNHDA and CDR2 is SQIVND in the germline V gene (reference sequence). CDR3 coding DNA: TGTGCCAGTAGTTCTAGCGGGGGAACAGATACGCAGTATTTT. Its translation: CASSSSGGTDTQYF.

On this clone: An end of the junction differs from the germline gene, which may be a read error. The V gene is TRBV28, the J gene TRBJ2-3; 12 nucleotides agree with TRBD2. Germline CDR1 MDHEN, CDR2 SYDVKM. The CDR3 contains 14 residues. The CDR3 loop reads CASSLTQGLAGGEF. CDR3 in DNA: TGTGCCAGCAGTTTAACCCAGGGACTAGCGGGTGGCGAGTTT.

The genes are TRBV25-1 and TRBJ2-5, with D unclear. The CDR3 totals 13 residues. Germline V gives CDR1 MGHDK, CDR2 SYGVNS. Trimming removed 4 bases at V and 5 bases at J, with 11 bases between. The CDR3 coding sequence is TGTGCCAGCAGTGCAACAGATAGGGAGACCCAGTACTTC. This translates into CASSATDRETQYF.

This chain uses TRBV7-2 with TRBJ2-7; TRBD2 aligns across 8 bases. V gave up 1 base and J gave up 1 base; unmatched junction bases: 3. Per the germline V gene, CDR1 is SGHTA and CDR2 is FQGNSA. CDR3 size: 15 residues. As DNA, the CDR3 is TGTGCCAGCAGCTTAGTGGCTAGCGGGTCCTACGAGCAGTACTTC. Translated, it gives CASSLVASGSYEQYF.

The V gene is TRBV14, the J gene TRBJ2-7, with D possibly matching TRBD2 (5 bases). The V end was cut by 2 bases, the J end by 3 bases, with 8 bases between. CDR3 length: 13 residues. Germline lookup yields CDR1 SGHDN and CDR2 FVKESK. CDR3 protein: CASSQWESYEQYF. CDR3 nucleotides: TGTGCCAGCAGCCAATGGGAGAGCTACGAGCAGTACTTC.

This clone was found once. The chain carries TRBV9 and TRBJ2-7; D unclear. In germline, CDR1 is SGDLS, CDR2 YYNGEE. The V end lost 0 bases, the J end lost 3 bases, and 10 bases lay between the germline ends. The CDR3 has 14 residues. CDR3 nucleotide sequence: TGTGCCAGCAGCGTAGGTTCTTCGGTCTACGAGCAGTACTTC. Translated: CASSVGSSVYEQYF. The complete variable domain, with remaining parts taken from reference TRBV9 and TRBJ2-7, reads DSGVTQTPKHLITATGQRVTLRCSPRSGDLSVYWYQQSLDQGLQFLIQYYNGEERAKGNILERFSAQQFPDLHSELNLSSLELGDSALYFCASSVGSSVYEQYFGPGTRLTVT.

The chain uses TRBV21-1 and TRBJ1-5; the listed D gene, TRBD1, was not tested against the DNA. TRBV21-1 is termed a pseudogene. The CDR3 covers 16 residues. CDR3 DNA: TGTGCCAGCAGCTCCAACCTGAGGGGGCGCGGTCAGCCCCAGCATTTT. Its protein is CASSSNLRGRGQPQHF.

The rearrangement uses TRBV5-1 and TRBJ2-1; a possible D gene is TRBD2 (6 bases). The V end was cut by 4 bases, the J end by 6 bases, with 20 bases between. The CDR3 is 16 residues long. Germline assignment: CDR1 SGHRS and CDR2 YFSETQ. The CDR3 is CASSPQGGAVGNEQFF. Here the CDR3 DNA reads TGCGCCAGCAGCCCGCAGGGCGGGGCGGTCGGCAATGAGCAGTTCTTC.

This clone was seen a few times. The chain couples TRBV5-1 to TRBJ2-1, with 11 bases aligning to TRBD2. The CDR3 is made up of 15 amino acids. Germline lookup yields CDR1 SGHRS and CDR2 YFSETQ. V trimming: 3 bases; J trimming: 5 bases; junction bases outside the gene matches: 4. The CDR3 spells CASSSGLADNNEQFF. The CDR3 region has the DNA TGCGCCAGCAGCTCGGGACTAGCGGATAACAATGAGCAGTTCTTC.

This chain connects TRBV6-1 to TRBJ2-7; TRBD1 aligns across 7 bases. The trim removed 9 bases at V and 3 bases at J, leaving 5 bases unmatched. Germline V gene data show CDR1 as MNHNS and CDR2 as SASEGT. The CDR3 has 12 amino acids. This chain's CDR3 is CASSTGDYEQYF. The CDR3 nucleotides read TGTGCCAGTTCAACAGGGGACTACGAGCAGTACTTC.

The rearrangement uses TRBV7-8 and TRBJ1-6, with 9 bases matching TRBD1. Germline CDR1 reads SGHVS; CDR2 reads FQNEAQ. CDR3 length equals 14 residues. With 7 bases clipped from V and 9 bases from J, the junction kept 7 bases outside the gene matches. The CDR3 loop reads CASNGDRVVSPLHF. The CDR3 bases are TGTGCCAGCAACGGGGACAGGGTTGTTTCACCCCTCCACTTT.

The chain uses TRBV6-5 and TRBJ1-2; possible D gene TRBD1, 5 bases. The CDR3 totals 13 residues. The ends were cut back, 0 bases at V and 8 bases at J, with 10 bases in the middle. From germline, CDR1 is MNHEY and CDR2 SVGAGI. The CDR3 spells CASSYSPGKGYTF. In DNA form, the CDR3 reads TGTGCCAGCAGTTACTCCCCAGGGAAGGGCTACACCTTC.

The rearrangement links TRBV5-4 to TRBJ2-7, with no clear D. Trimming left V 2 bases short and J 4 bases short, with 13 bases between. This CDR3 comprises 14 residues. Germline V gene sequence: CDR1 SGHNT, CDR2 YYREEE (reference sequence). The CDR3 protein is CASSLNPTRYEQYF. CDR3 DNA: TGTGCCAGCAGCTTAAATCCGACAAGATACGAGCAGTACTTC.

The chain carries TRBV19 and TRBJ2-5; TRBD1 agrees at 9 bases. The J segment lost 4 bases and the V segment lost 5 bases, leaving 11 bases of the junction unmatched. Looked up from germline, CDR1 is LNHDA and CDR2 is SQIVND (reference sequence). This CDR3 contains 16 residues. The CDR3 nucleotides read TGTGCCAGTAGTGCCCGGGACAGGGTTCGAAGAGAGACCCAGTACTTC. This codes for CASSARDRVRRETQYF.

The V call is TRBV7-3, the J call TRBJ2-1; 14 bases line up with TRBD2. The CDR3 runs 15 residues. Germline assignment: CDR1 SGHTA and CDR2 FQGTGA. Trimming cost V 2 bases and J 10 bases; bases outside gene matches: 4. The DNA for the CDR3 is TGTGCCAGCAGCTTAGGGACTAGCGGGGGAGGAGAGCAGTTCTTC. Its protein product is CASSLGTSGGGEQFF.

The J gene is TRBJ1-1, the V gene TRBV4-2; 8 nucleotides agree with TRBD1. Unmatched junction bases numbered 10, after V lost 2 bases and J lost 8 bases. CDR1 is LGHNA and CDR2 is YNFKEQ in the germline V gene. The CDR3 has 15 residues. The CDR3 DNA is TGTGCCAGCAGCCAACCCGGGACAGGAAATCTGGAAGCTTTCTTT. Translation: CASSQPGTGNLEAFF.